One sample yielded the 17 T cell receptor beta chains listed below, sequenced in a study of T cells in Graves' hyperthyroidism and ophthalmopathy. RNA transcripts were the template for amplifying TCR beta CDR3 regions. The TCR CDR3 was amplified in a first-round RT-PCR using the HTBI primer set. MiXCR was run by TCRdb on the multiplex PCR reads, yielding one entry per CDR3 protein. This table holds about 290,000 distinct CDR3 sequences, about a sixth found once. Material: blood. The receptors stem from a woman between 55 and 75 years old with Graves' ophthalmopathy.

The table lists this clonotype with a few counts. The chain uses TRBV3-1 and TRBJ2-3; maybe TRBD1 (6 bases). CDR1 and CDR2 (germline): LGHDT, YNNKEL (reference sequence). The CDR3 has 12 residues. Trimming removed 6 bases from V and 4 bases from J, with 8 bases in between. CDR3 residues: CASRQGSDTQYF. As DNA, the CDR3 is TGTGCCAGCAGACAGGGATCAGATACGCAGTATTTT.

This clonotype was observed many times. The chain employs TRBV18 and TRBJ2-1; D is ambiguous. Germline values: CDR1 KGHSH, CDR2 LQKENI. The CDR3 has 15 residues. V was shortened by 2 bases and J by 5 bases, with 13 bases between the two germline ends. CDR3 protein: CASSPDQSKHNEQFF. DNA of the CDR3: TGTGCCAGCTCACCAGACCAGTCCAAACACAATGAGCAGTTCTTC.

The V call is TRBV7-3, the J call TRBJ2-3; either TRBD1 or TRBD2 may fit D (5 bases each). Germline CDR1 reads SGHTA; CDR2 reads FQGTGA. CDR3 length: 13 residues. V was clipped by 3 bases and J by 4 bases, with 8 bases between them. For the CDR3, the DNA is TGTGCCAGCAGCTTCGGGGCCCCAGATACGCAGTATTTT. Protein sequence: CASSFGAPDTQYF.

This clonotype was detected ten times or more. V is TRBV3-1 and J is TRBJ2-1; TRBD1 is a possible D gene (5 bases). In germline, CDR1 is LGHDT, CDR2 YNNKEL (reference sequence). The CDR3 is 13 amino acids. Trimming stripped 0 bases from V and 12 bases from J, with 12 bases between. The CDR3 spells CASSQEAGRGQFF. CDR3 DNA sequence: TGTGCCAGCAGCCAAGAGGCTGGAAGGGGGCAGTTCTTC.

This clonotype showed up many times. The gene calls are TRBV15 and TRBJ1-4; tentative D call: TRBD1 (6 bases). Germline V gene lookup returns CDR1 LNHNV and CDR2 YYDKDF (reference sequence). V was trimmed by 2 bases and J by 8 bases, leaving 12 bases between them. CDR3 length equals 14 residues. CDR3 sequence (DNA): TGTGCCACCAGCAGATACAGGGATCGCGAAAAACTGTTTTTT. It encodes CATSRYRDREKLFF.

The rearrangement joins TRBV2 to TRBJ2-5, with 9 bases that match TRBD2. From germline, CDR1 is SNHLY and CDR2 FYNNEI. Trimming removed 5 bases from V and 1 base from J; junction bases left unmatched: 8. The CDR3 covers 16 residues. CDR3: CASSLSLTSGQETQYF. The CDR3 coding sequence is TGTGCCAGCAGTTTATCCCTGACTAGCGGCCAAGAGACCCAGTACTTC.

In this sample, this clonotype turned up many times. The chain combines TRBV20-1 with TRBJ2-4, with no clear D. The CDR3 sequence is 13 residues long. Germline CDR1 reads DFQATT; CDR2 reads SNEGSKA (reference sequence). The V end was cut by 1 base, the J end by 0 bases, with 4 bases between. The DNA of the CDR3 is TGCAGTGCTAGAGTGGGAGCCAAAAACATTCAGTACTTC. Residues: CSARVGAKNIQYF.

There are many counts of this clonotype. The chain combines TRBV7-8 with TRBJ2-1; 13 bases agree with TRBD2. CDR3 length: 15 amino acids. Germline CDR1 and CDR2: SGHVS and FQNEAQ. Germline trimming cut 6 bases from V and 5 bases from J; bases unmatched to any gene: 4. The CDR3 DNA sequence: TGTGCCAGCAGACAACTAGCGGGGGGGCACAATGAGCAGTTCTTC. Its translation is CASRQLAGGHNEQFF.

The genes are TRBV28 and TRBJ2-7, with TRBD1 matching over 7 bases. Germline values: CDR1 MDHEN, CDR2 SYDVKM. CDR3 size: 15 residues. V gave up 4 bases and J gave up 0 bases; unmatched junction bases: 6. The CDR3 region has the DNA TGTGCCAGCAGTTATCTTTACAGGGGCTCCTACGAGCAGTACTTC. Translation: CASSYLYRGSYEQYF.

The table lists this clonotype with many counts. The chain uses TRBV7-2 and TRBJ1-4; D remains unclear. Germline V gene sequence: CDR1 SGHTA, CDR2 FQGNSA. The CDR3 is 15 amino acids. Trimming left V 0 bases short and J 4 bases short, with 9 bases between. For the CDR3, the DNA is TGTGCCAGCAGCTTAGCAGGACTGATTAATGAAAAACTGTTTTTT. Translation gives CASSLAGLINEKLFF. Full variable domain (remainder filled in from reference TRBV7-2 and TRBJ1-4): GAGVSQSPSNKVTEKGKDVELRCDPISGHTALYWYRQSLGQGLEFLIYFQGNSAPDKSGLPSDRFSAERTGGSVSTLTIQRTQQEDSAVYLCASSLAGLINEKLFFGSGTQLSVL.

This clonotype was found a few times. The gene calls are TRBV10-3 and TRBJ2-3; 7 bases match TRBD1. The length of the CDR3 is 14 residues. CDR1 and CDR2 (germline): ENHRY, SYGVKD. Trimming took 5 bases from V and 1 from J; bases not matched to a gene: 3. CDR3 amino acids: CAISTGTGTDTQYF. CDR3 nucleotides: TGTGCCATCAGTACAGGGACAGGCACAGATACGCAGTATTTT.

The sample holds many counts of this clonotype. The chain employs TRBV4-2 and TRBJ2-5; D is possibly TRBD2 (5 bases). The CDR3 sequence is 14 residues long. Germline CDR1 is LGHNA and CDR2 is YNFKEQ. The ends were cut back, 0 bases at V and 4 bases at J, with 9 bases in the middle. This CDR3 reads CASSQDRRGETQYF. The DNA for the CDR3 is TGTGCCAGCAGCCAAGATCGACGGGGAGAGACCCAGTACTTC.

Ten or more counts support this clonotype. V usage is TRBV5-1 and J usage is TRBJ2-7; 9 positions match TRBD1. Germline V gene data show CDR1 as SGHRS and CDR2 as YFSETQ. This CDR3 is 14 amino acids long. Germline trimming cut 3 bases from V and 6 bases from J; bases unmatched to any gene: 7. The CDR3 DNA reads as TGCGCCAGCAGCTCCATGGACAGGGGCAGCGAGCAGTACTTC. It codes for CASSSMDRGSEQYF.

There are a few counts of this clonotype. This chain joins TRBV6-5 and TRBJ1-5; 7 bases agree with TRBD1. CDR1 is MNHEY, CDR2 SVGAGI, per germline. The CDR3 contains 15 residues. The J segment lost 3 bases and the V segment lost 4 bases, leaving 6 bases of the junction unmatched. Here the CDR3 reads CASSSSGQNNQPQHF. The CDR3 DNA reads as TGTGCCAGCAGTTCCTCGGGACAGAACAATCAGCCCCAGCATTTT.

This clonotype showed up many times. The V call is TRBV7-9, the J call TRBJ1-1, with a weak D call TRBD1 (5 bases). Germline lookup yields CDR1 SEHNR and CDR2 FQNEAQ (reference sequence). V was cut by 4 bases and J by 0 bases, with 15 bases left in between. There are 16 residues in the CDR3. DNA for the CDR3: TGTGCCAGCAGCTGGGACGACAAGAAGATGAACACTGAAGCTTTCTTT. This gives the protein CASSWDDKKMNTEAFF.

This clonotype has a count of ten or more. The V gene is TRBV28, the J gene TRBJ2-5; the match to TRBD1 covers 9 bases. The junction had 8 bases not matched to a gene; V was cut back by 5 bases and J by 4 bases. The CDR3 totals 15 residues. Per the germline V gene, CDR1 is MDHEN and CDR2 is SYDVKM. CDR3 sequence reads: CASSRTGEGGETQYF. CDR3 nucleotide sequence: TGTGCCAGCAGTCGGACAGGGGAAGGAGGAGAGACCCAGTACTTC.

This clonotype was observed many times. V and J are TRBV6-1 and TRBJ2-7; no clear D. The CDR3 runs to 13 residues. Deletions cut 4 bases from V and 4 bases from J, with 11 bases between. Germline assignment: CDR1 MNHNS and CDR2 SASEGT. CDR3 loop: CASSVRRSYEQYF. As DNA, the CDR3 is TGTGCCAGCAGTGTTCGAAGGAGTTACGAGCAGTACTTC.